The subject of this entry is one TCR beta chain. This clonotype was seen a few times. Its antigen is currently not known. No qualities accompany the bases; no much larger clone lies one base away. This entry comes from a study of response to subunit inactivated influenza vaccine (dated by TCRdb to the late 2010s). Study-wide context: To follow how T cells responded to a trivalent subunit inactivated influenza vaccine, the researchers relied on deep quantitative profiling of the T cell receptor repertoire.

The germline V gene encodes CDR1 LGHDT and CDR2 YNNKEL (reference sequence). The CDR3 goes from the cysteine to the phenylalanine over 12 residues. This entry keeps only the CDR3 DNA: 36 bases, framed from base 1. V lost 1 base and J lost 10 bases; the stretch between them is 8 bases long. Libraries came from RT-PCR. The sample was run on an Illumina HiSeq 2500. TCRdb's own reprocessing of the public reads used fastp at Q25 and MiXCR and kept productive beta chains. Every distinct CDR3 protein forms one entry, paired with its most common genes and DNA. This sample has 610,000 or so distinct CDR3 sequences in its table, and 13% to 15% of those were observed once. Clones ranked in the top ten supply around 10% of the sample. Here is what the overall study found, with its caveats: The authors suggested that each seasonal influenza vaccination may recruit only a limited number of new T cells.

The sequence is built from TRBV3-1 and TRBJ2-1, with an unclear D gene assignment. The source was PBMCs from blood, collected 12 days after vaccination. The receptor was derived from a man aged 50 or older who received an inactivated influenza vaccine. Donor details come from another sample of the same person, matched by shared clones. The CDR3 here reads CASSQVGQEQFF. The DNA sequence reads TGTGCCAGCAGCCAAGTGGGCCAGGAGCAGTTCTTC.